The present entry profiles one TCR beta chain with its context. The target antigen is unknown. The source of the sample is a study of somatic mutations in cytotoxic T cells in rheumatoid arthritis. Study context: Patients had 25 to 30 ml EDTA blood drawn right after diagnosis, before any treatment.

Study observations and caveats: CD8+ clonality rose with age in rheumatoid arthritis patients, unlike in healthy controls. Patients with a largest CD8+ clone exceeding 20% of CD8+ cells numbered about an eighth of the roughly 65.

TCRdb keeps only in-frame clones here, not all; method: immunoSEQ multiplex PCR. The sample records fewer than 15,000 clones, around 70% being singletons. From germline, CDR1 is LNHNV and CDR2 YYDKDF (reference sequence). With V trimmed by 0 bases and J by 6 bases, 11 bases remained unmatched. The CDR3 loop spans 17 amino acids. This sequence originates from an adult with rheumatoid arthritis. This chain uses TRBV15 with TRBJ1-2; 9 bases line up with TRBD1. Sequencing was done on a sample of CD8+ T cells sorted from blood. The CDR3 protein is CATSRDIFRDRAHGYTF. In nucleotides, the CDR3 is TGTGCCACCAGCAGAGATATTTTCCGGGACAGGGCCCATGGCTACACCTTC.